The table lists the clone carrying this T cell receptor (beta chain) with a few counts. No antigen is known for it. Time point given: pre-sensitization, week 0. Treatment here: therapeutic diphenylcyclopropenone sensitization with weekly scalp DPC. Germline V lookup: CDR1 SGHVS, CDR2 FQNEAQ. The CDR3 contains 15 residues. V was pared by 8 bases and J by 3 bases, with 20 bases between. TCRdb re-called the RACE reads with MiXCR, one entry per CDR3 protein. This table holds around 380,000 distinct CDR3 sequences, 5.5% found once. The data belong to a study of human T cells and chemical hapten exposure. General observations from the study: Patch test score was positively correlated with the counts of PT1 expanded TCRs. The number of TCRs above 1 in 1000 frequency did not change after DPC sensitization.

This chain joins TRBV7-8 and TRBJ2-7; no clear D gene. The clonotype originates from a woman aged 18-29 years with alopecia areata. Some clones in this sample may be carry-over from other donors' samples. The sequencing here drew on whole blood, taken in connection with sensitization to the hapten diphenylcyclopropenone (DPC). CDR3 sequence (DNA): TGTGCCAGCTCCCCACTCGACAAATGGGACTACGAGCAGTACTTC. Encoded protein: CASSPLDKWDYEQYF. Full variable domain (remainder filled in from reference TRBV7-8 and TRBJ2-7): GAGVSQSPRYKVAKRGQDVALRCDPISGHVSLFWYQQALGQGPEFLTYFQNEAQLDKSGLPSDRFFAERPEGSVSTLKIQRTQQEDSAVYLCASSPLDKWDYEQYFGPGTRLTVT.